This TCR beta chain was captured in a study of CD4+ T cells in melanoma. Broader study findings: CD8+ T cell, macrophage and B cell function reportedly correlated with neoantigen-specific CD4+ T cells. Diverse differentiation states were reported for melanoma neoantigen-specific CD4+ T cells.

Using immunoSEQ multiplex PCR, the repertoire was profiled, and TCRdb retains in-frame clones only, with some absent. The sample lists fewer than 20,000 clones, approximately 76% occurring once. A note on this clone: Its specificity is not known.

V trimming: 6 bases; J trimming: 5 bases; junction bases outside the gene matches: 13. The CDR3 runs to 15 residues. The germline V gene encodes CDR1 LGHNT and CDR2 FRNRAP. This chain uses TRBV12-5 with TRBJ2-7; 7 nucleotides align to TRBD1. The receptor was isolated from a human donor with melanoma. Sequenced: cells from a culture (not recorded whether cultured in vitro). The CDR3 coding sequence is TGTGCTAGTGGCCAGAGAACAGGGGCCAGCGACGAGCAGTACTTC. This translates into CASGQRTGASDEQYF.